This T cell receptor beta chain is drawn from a study of blood T cell repertoires in COVID-19. Background on the study: The study drew acute and convalescent COVID-19 samples from the United States, Italy and Spain. T cells, B-cell-depleted T cells, or PBMCs supplied cDNA or gDNA.

Per the study methods: Nucleated cell counts were estimated from reference gene primer amplification. Only in-frame clones appear in the TCRdb table, and some are missing; sequencing was by immunoSEQ multiplex PCR. Clone size and V and J calls were adopted from that table, with D and trimming inferred from the DNA. The sample lists 400,000 to 500,000 clones, 70% to 90% occurring once. Allocation to cohorts depended on clinical history reported by the participants. This clone was counted once. V dropped 2 bases and J dropped 0 bases, with 10 bases sitting between them. This CDR3 is built from 16 residues. Germline V gene sequence: CDR1 SGHTA, CDR2 FQGNSA.

Input material: PBMCs or T cells enriched from blood (not recorded which). This rearrangement joins TRBV7-2 to TRBJ2-2, with D tentatively TRBD2 (5 bases). The sequence was collected from a woman aged 18-29 years who had been exposed to COVID-19. The CDR3 loop is CASSLWLLANTGELFF. Here the CDR3 DNA reads TGTGCCAGCAGCTTATGGTTACTAGCGAACACCGGGGAGCTGTTTTTT.